This T cell receptor (beta chain) was observed in a study of technical replicates of blood from several donors. Data came from immunoSEQ multiplex PCR; TCRdb stores just in-frame clones and leaves some out. The sample yields 50,000 to 75,000 clones, 90% to 95% seen once. The source material was PBMCs. This sequence originates from a human donor in good health. Some clones in this sample may be carry-over from other donors' samples.

The CDR3 is CASSQDLGGNEQFF. The CDR3 region has the DNA TGCGCCAGCAGCCAAGATCTGGGGGGGAATGAGCAGTTCTTC. The J gene is TRBJ2-1, the V gene TRBV4-3, with 7 bases that match TRBD2. Per germline, CDR1 LGHNA and CDR2 YSLEER. V gave up 0 bases and J gave up 7 bases; unmatched junction bases: 3. This CDR3 contains 14 residues.